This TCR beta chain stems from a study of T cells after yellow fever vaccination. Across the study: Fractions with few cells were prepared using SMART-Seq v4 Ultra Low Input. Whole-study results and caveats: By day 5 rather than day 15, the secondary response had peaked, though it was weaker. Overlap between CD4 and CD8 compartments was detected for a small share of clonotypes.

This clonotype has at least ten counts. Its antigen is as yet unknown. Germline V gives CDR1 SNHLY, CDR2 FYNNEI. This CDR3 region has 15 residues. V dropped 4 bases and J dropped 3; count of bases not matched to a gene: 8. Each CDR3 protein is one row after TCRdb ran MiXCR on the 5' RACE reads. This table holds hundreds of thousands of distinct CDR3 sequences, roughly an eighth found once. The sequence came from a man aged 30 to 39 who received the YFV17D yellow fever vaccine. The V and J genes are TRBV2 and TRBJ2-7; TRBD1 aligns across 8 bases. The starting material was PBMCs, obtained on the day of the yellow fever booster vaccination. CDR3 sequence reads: CASSGRTGSFYEQYF. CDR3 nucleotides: TGTGCCAGCAGTGGGCGGACAGGGAGTTTCTACGAGCAGTACTTC.